This T cell receptor beta chain stems from a study of regulatory T cells in long-lasting Graves disease. This clonotype came up many times. Looked up from germline, CDR1 is MDHEN and CDR2 is SYDVKM. Trimming at V came to 6 bases and at J to 1 base, leaving 2 bases not matched to a gene. This CDR3 is 14 amino acids long. Regarding time point: newly diagnosed GD, antithyroid drugs for less than 3 months. PBMC-derived RNA was used for the TCR library. Arm-PCR of CDR3 regions and iRepertoire HTBI primers were the basis on which TCR beta libraries were built. Using its own MiXCR run on the multiplex PCR reads, TCRdb lists one record per CDR3 protein. This sample has 400,000 to 500,000 distinct CDR3 sequences, with more than 13% found just once. The sample also formed part of further work on T cells in Graves' hyperthyroidism and ophthalmopathy.

This TCR came from a woman in her thirties with Graves disease. Sequenced material: peripheral blood mononuclear cells (PBMCs), taken at new diagnosis, from a patient treated with antithyroid drugs. This rearrangement joins TRBV28 to TRBJ1-1; 10 positions agree with TRBD1. CDR3: CASRGQGGNTEAFF. The CDR3, as DNA: TGTGCCAGCAGAGGACAGGGGGGGAACACTGAAGCTTTCTTT.